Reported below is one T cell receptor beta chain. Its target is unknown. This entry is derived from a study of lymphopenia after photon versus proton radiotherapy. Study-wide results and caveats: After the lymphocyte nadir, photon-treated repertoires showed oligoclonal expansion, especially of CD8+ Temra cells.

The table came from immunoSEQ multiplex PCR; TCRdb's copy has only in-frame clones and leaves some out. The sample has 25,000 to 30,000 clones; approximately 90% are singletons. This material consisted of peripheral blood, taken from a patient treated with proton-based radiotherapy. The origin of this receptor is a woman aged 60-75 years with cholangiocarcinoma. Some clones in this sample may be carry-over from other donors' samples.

CDR3 sequence (DNA): TGTGCCAGCAGCTTAGGCCAGGGGGAGACCCAGTACTTC. Its translation: CASSLGQGETQYF. J is TRBJ2-5 and V is TRBV7-2; D might be TRBD1 (6 bases). The CDR3 spans 13 residues. The V end was cut by 1 base, the J end by 5 bases, with 8 bases between. Germline CDR1 and CDR2: SGHTA and FQGNSA.